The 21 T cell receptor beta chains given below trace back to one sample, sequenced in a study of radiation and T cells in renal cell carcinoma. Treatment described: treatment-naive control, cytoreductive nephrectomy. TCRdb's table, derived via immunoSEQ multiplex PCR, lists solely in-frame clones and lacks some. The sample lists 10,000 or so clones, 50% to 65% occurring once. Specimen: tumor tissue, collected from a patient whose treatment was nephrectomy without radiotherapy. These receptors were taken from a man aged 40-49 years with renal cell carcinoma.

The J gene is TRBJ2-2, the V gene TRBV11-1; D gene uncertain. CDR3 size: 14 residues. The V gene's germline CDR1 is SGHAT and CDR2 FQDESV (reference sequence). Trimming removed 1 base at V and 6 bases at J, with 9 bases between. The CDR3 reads CASSLGGAAGELFF. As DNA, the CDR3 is TGTGCCAGCAGCTTAGGTGGCGCGGCCGGGGAGCTGTTTTTT. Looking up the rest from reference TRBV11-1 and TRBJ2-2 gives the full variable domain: EAEVAQSPRYKITEKSQAVAFWCDPISGHATLYWYRQILGQGPELLVQFQDESVVDDSQLPKDRFSAERLKGVDSTLKIQPAELGDSAMYLCASSLGGAAGELFFGEGSRLTVL.

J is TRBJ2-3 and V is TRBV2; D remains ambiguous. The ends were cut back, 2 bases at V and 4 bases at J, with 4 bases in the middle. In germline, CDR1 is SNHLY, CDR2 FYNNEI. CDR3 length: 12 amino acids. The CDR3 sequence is CASSESADTQYF. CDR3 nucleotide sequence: TGTGCCAGCAGTGAATCCGCAGATACGCAGTATTTT.

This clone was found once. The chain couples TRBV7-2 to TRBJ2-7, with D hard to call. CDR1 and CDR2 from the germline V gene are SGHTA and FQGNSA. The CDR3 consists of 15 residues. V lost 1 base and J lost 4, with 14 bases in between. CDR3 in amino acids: CASSLGSEPRYEQYF. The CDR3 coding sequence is TGTGCCAGCAGCTTAGGATCAGAGCCAAGATACGAGCAGTACTTC. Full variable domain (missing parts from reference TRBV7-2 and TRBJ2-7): GAGVSQSPSNKVTEKGKDVELRCDPISGHTALYWYRQSLGQGLEFLIYFQGNSAPDKSGLPSDRFSAERTGGSVSTLTIQRTQQEDSAVYLCASSLGSEPRYEQYFGPGTRLTVT.

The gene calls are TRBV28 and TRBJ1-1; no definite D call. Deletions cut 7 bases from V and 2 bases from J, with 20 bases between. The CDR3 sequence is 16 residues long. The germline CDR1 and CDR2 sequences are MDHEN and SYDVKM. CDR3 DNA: TGTGCCAGCACTCTTGCCCCCCCTACCGGCAACACTGAAGCTTTCTTT. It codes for CASTLAPPTGNTEAFF.

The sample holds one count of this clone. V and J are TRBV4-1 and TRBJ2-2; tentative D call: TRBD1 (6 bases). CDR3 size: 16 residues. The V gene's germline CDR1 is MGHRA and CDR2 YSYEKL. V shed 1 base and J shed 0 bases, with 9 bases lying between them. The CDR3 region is CASSQASGANTGELFF. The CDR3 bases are TGCGCCAGCAGCCAAGCCTCAGGGGCGAACACCGGGGAGCTGTTTTTT.

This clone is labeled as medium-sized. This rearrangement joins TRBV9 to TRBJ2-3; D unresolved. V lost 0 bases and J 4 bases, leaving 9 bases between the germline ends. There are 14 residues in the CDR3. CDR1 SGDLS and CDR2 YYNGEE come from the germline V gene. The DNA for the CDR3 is TGTGCCAGCAGCGTAGTTAGTAGCCCAGATACGCAGTATTTT. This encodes CASSVVSSPDTQYF.

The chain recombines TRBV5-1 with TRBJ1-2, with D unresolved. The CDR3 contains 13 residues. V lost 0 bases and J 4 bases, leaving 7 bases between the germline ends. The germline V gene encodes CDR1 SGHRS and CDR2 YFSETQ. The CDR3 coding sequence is TGCGCCAGCAGCTTGGCCCAGTTCTATGGCTACACCTTC. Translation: CASSLAQFYGYTF.

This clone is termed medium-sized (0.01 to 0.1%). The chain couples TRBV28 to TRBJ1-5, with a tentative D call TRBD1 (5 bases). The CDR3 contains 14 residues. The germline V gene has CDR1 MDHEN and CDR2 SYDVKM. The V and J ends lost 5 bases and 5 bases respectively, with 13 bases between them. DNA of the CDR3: TGTGCCAGCAGTGGACTTACAGGCGATCAGCCCCAGCATTTT. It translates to CASSGLTGDQPQHF.

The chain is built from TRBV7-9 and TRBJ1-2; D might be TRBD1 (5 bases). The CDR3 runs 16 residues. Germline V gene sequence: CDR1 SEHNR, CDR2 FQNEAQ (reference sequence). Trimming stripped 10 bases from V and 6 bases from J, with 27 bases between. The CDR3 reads CATPPARYRTGNGYTF. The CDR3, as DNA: TGTGCCACCCCCCCCGCCCGGTACAGGACGGGAAATGGCTACACCTTC.

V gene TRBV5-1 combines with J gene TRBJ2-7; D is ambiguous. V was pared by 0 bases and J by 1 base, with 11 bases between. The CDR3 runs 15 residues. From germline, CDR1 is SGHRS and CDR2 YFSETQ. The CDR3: CASSLGRVDSYEQYF. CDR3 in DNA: TGCGCCAGCAGCTTGGGCCGGGTTGATTCCTACGAGCAGTACTTC.

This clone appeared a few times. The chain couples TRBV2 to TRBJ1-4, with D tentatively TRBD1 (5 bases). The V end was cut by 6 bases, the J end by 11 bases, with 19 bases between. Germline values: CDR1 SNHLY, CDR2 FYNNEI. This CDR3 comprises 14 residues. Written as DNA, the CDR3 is TGTGCCAGCAGGGACCGGGACCTCCTAGGGAAACTGTTTTTT. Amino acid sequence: CASRDRDLLGKLFF.

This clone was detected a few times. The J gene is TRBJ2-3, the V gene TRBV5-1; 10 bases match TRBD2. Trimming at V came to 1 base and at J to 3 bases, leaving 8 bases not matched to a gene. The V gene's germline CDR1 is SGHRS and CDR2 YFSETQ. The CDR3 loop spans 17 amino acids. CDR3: CASSLLAGGRGTDTQYF. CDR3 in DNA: TGCGCCAGCAGCTTGTTAGCGGGAGGCCGAGGAACAGATACGCAGTATTTT.

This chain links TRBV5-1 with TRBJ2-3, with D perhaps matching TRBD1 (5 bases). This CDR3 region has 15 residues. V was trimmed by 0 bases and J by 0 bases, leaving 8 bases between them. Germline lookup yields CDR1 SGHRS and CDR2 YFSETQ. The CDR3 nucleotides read TGCGCCAGCAGCTTGGAACAGGCGAGCACAGATACGCAGTATTTT. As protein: CASSLEQASTDTQYF.

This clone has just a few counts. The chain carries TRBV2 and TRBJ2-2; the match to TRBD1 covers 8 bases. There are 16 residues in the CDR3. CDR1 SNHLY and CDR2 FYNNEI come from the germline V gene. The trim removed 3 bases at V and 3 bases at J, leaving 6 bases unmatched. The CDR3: CASSDQGARDTGELFF. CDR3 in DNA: TGTGCCAGCAGTGACCAGGGGGCGCGAGACACCGGGGAGCTGTTTTTT.

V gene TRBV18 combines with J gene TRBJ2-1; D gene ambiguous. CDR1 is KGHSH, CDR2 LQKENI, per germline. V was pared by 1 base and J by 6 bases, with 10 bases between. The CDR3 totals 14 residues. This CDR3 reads CASSPRNSVNEQFF. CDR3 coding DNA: TGTGCCAGCTCACCACGAAATTCTGTCAATGAGCAGTTCTTC.

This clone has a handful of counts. CDR3 coding DNA: TGTGCCTGGAGCCAGGGTTGGGACATTCAGTACTTC. Protein: CAWSQGWDIQYF. The V call is TRBV30, the J call TRBJ2-4, with D possibly matching TRBD1 (5 bases). Germline CDR1 GTSNPN, CDR2 SVGIG (reference sequence). This CDR3 is built from 12 residues. Trimming took off 3 bases at V and 8 bases at J, with 11 bases between the two ends.

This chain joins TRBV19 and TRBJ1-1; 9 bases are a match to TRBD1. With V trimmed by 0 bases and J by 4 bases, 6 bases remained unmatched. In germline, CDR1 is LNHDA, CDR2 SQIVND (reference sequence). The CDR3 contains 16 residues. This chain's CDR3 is CASSIEGDRVATEAFF. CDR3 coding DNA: TGTGCCAGTAGTATAGAGGGGGACAGGGTAGCCACTGAAGCTTTCTTT.

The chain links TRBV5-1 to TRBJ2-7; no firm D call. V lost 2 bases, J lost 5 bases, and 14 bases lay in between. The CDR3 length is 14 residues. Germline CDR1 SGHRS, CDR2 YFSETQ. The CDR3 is CASSFSGGSNEQYF. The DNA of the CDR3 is TGCGCCAGCAGCTTTTCCGGCGGATCGAACGAGCAGTACTTC.

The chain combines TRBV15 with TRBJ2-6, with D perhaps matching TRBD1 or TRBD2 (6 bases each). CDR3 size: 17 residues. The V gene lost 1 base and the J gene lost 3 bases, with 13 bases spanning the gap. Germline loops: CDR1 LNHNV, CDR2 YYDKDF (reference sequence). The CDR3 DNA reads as TGTGCCACCAGCAGAGGTAGCAGGGGAGGTGGGGCCAACGTCCTGACTTTC. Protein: CATSRGSRGGGANVLTF.

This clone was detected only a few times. The DNA for the CDR3 is TGTGCCAGCAGCCTACCCCCGGCAGGGGGCGCGGCAGGCTACACCTTC. The encoded protein is CASSLPPAGGAAGYTF. V usage is TRBV28 and J usage is TRBJ1-2; 8 positions match TRBD1. This CDR3 comprises 16 residues. Per germline, CDR1 MDHEN and CDR2 SYDVKM. Germline trimming cut 6 bases from V and 8 bases from J; bases unmatched to any gene: 17.

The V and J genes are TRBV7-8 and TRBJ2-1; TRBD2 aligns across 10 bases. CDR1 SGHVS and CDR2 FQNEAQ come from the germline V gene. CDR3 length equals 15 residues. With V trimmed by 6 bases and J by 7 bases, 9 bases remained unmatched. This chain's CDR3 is CASRWGAGGVNEQFF. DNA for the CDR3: TGTGCCAGCAGATGGGGAGCGGGAGGGGTGAATGAGCAGTTCTTC.